Following are 30 T cell receptor beta chains from one sample sequenced in a study of T-cell reconstitution after alpha-beta-depleted transplantation in children. Preparation of the TCRbeta library was carried out with unique molecular identifiers. One entry per CDR3 protein, called by TCRdb with MiXCR from the PCR reads. The data hold some 500,000 distinct CDR3 sequences, with around a third observed a single time. The sample was PBMCs from the stem cell graft donor, taken from the stem cell graft. These receptor sequences come from a human donor who donated a stem cell graft to a child with aplastic anemia.

J is TRBJ2-5 and V is TRBV5-6, with D perhaps matching TRBD1 or TRBD2 (5 bases each). Trimming removed 5 bases at V and 5 bases at J, with 22 bases between. Germline CDR1 SGHDT, CDR2 YYEEEE. This CDR3 is built from 16 residues. CDR3 loop: CASRPTRGVEGETQYF. The CDR3 nucleotides read TGTGCCAGCAGACCCACACGAGGGGTGGAAGGGGAGACCCAGTACTTC.

V is TRBV29-1 and J is TRBJ2-7; TRBD1 or TRBD2 may be the D gene (5 bases each). Trimming cost V 4 bases and J 6 bases, with 13 bases left between them. There are 12 residues in the CDR3. The germline gives CDR1 SQVTM, CDR2 ANQGSEA. CDR3 nucleotides: TGCAGCGTTGTTCAGGGACCGGGCGAGCAGTACGTC. It specifies CSVVQGPGEQYV.

This clonotype was found many times. This chain uses TRBV9 with TRBJ2-2; D is ambiguous. CDR1 SGDLS and CDR2 YYNGEE come from the germline V gene. V was trimmed by 0 bases and J by 7 bases, leaving 10 bases between them. CDR3 length: 14 amino acids. DNA for the CDR3: TGTGCCAGCAGCGTAGTTTCGGCCGACGGGGAGCTGTTTTTT. As protein: CASSVVSADGELFF.

This clonotype showed up many times. The chain recombines TRBV20-1 with TRBJ2-7; the D gene could be TRBD1 or TRBD2 (5 bases each). CDR3 size: 15 residues. Germline V gene lookup returns CDR1 DFQATT and CDR2 SNEGSKA (reference sequence). The V and J ends lost 0 bases and 7 bases respectively, with 19 bases between them. The DNA of the CDR3 is TGCAGTGCTAGAGATCGGTACGCCTTAGGGGAGGAGCAGTACTTC. Protein product: CSARDRYALGEEQYF.

The J gene is TRBJ2-5, the V gene TRBV6-5, with D unresolved. Trimming left V 2 bases short and J 2 bases short, with 9 bases between. The germline CDR1 and CDR2 sequences are MNHEY and SVGAGI. This CDR3 has 14 amino acids. Written as DNA, the CDR3 is TGTGCCAGCAGTTACGCCCCAAATCAAGAGACCCAGTACTTC. Its protein is CASSYAPNQETQYF.

The gene calls are TRBV20-1 and TRBJ2-3, with a weak D call TRBD1 (5 bases). Germline assignment: CDR1 DFQATT and CDR2 SNEGSKA (reference sequence). CDR3 length equals 16 residues. Trimming shortened V by 5 bases and J by 2 bases, and 20 bases separated the two germline ends. The CDR3 sequence: CSAQTATGPLTDTQYF. The CDR3 DNA is TGCAGTGCTCAAACCGCAACAGGACCACTCACAGATACGCAGTATTTT.

In this sample, this clonotype turned up a few times. The gene calls are TRBV29-1 and TRBJ1-2; 7 nucleotides line up with TRBD1. The V gene's germline CDR1 is SQVTM and CDR2 ANQGSEA. Losses at the gene ends were 6 bases for V and 5 bases for J; bases not matched to a gene: 3. The CDR3 runs 11 residues. The CDR3 bases are TGCAGCGTCAGGGGGGCGTATGGCTACACCTTC. It is translated as CSVRGAYGYTF.

The chain recombines TRBV12-3 or TRBV12-4 with TRBJ1-1; D unresolved. V lost 4 bases and J 7 bases, leaving 10 bases between the germline ends. The CDR3 covers 12 residues. CDR3 loop: CASSSNAVEAFF. CDR3 nucleotide sequence: TGTGCCAGCAGTTCAAACGCCGTTGAAGCTTTCTTT.

This clonotype was found once. The chain is built from TRBV13 and TRBJ1-6; D is possibly TRBD1 (5 bases). The CDR3 extends over 13 amino acids. Germline V gene data show CDR1 as PRHDT and CDR2 as FYEKMQ (reference sequence). Deletions cut 3 bases from V and 6 bases from J, with 6 bases between. In DNA, the CDR3 is TGTGCCAGCAGCTTCGGGGGTAATTCACCCCTCCACTTT. The encoded protein is CASSFGGNSPLHF.

This clonotype was detected a few times. The V and J genes are TRBV27 and TRBJ1-2; D might be TRBD1 (6 bases). Germline assignment: CDR1 MNHEY and CDR2 SMNVEV (reference sequence). V shed 2 bases and J shed 6 bases, with 22 bases lying between them. There are 17 residues in the CDR3. The CDR3 loop is CASSLVYRGDTSNGYTF. The CDR3 nucleotides read TGTGCCAGCAGTTTAGTCTATCGCGGGGACACCAGTAATGGCTACACCTTC.

The V gene is TRBV6-5, the J gene TRBJ1-6, with 10 bases fitting TRBD1. The CDR3 sequence is 15 residues long. In germline, CDR1 is MNHEY, CDR2 SVGAGI. The V gene end was trimmed by 2 bases and the J gene end by 7 bases; junction bases not matched to a gene: 2. The CDR3 sequence: CASSYGDRGNSPLHF. In nucleotides, the CDR3 is TGTGCCAGCAGTTACGGGGACAGGGGAAATTCACCCCTCCACTTT.

This clonotype has more than one count but fewer than ten. This rearrangement joins TRBV29-1 to TRBJ2-5; the D is unclear. V lost 7 bases, J lost 5 bases, and 11 bases lay in between. The CDR3 has 11 residues. Germline V gene lookup returns CDR1 SQVTM and CDR2 ANQGSEA. CDR3 sequence: CSAQPRETQYF. The CDR3 DNA reads TGCAGCGCCCAGCCACGGGAGACCCAGTACTTC.

CDR3 sequence: CASSEGTSGLTDTQYF. Here the CDR3 DNA reads TGTGCCAGCAGCGAGGGGACTAGCGGGCTCACAGATACGCAGTATTTT. The chain carries TRBV9 and TRBJ2-3; 12 bases match TRBD2. Trimming at V came to 3 bases and at J to 2 bases, leaving 4 bases not matched to a gene. Germline lookup yields CDR1 SGDLS and CDR2 YYNGEE. This CDR3 comprises 16 residues.

This clonotype was found a few times. The V call is TRBV29-1, the J call TRBJ2-5; TRBD2 might be the D (5 bases). Germline values: CDR1 SQVTM, CDR2 ANQGSEA. Trimming took 2 bases from V and 2 from J, leaving 9 bases between them. This CDR3 has 13 residues. The CDR3 protein is CSVEFGGQETQYF. The CDR3 coding sequence is TGCAGCGTTGAATTCGGAGGTCAAGAGACCCAGTACTTC.

This clonotype showed up just a few times. V usage is TRBV12-3 or TRBV12-4 and J usage is TRBJ2-5; D is perhaps TRBD1 (6 bases). The CDR3 spans 14 residues. The germline V and J ends were trimmed by 3 bases and 7 bases, with 15 bases remaining between them. CDR3 region: CASSFFQGSATQYF. CDR3 bases: TGTGCCAGCAGTTTTTTTCAGGGGTCGGCGACCCAGTACTTC.

This clonotype was picked up one time. This rearrangement joins TRBV13 to TRBJ2-7, with D possibly TRBD1 on 6 matching bases. This CDR3 region has 15 residues. Trimming pared 1 base from V and 1 base from J, leaving 11 bases between. Germline V gene sequence: CDR1 PRHDT, CDR2 FYEKMQ (reference sequence). Here the CDR3 DNA reads TGTGCCAGCAGCTTAGAGCCAGGGGTGTCCTACGAGCAGTACTTC. Its protein is CASSLEPGVSYEQYF.

V and J are TRBV7-9 and TRBJ1-1; 9 bases are a match to TRBD1. CDR3 length equals 17 residues. Germline values: CDR1 SEHNR, CDR2 FQNEAQ (reference sequence). The V gene end was trimmed by 1 base and the J gene end by 1 base; junction bases not matched to a gene: 7. The CDR3 DNA sequence: TGTGCCAGCAGCTTAGGGTACCGGGACAGGGAGAACACTGAAGCTTTCTTT. This gives the protein CASSLGYRDRENTEAFF.

The chain employs TRBV29-1 and TRBJ2-2, with D possibly matching TRBD2 (5 bases). Germline CDR1 is SQVTM and CDR2 is ANQGSEA. The CDR3 is made up of 12 amino acids. The V end lost 7 bases, the J end lost 7 bases, and 13 bases lay between the germline ends. For the CDR3, the DNA is TGCAGCGCTCCACTAGGGCTCGGGGAGCTGTTTTTT. Translation: CSAPLGLGELFF.

This chain links TRBV20-1 with TRBJ2-5; no definite D call. From germline, CDR1 is DFQATT and CDR2 SNEGSKA (reference sequence). V was clipped by 3 bases and J by 2 bases, with 7 bases between them. The CDR3 spans 12 residues. The CDR3 here is CSASDGQETQYF. The CDR3 DNA reads as TGCAGTGCTAGCGACGGACAAGAGACCCAGTACTTC.

Only a few counts were recorded for this clonotype. V is TRBV9 and J is TRBJ2-5; TRBD1 aligns across 12 bases. CDR1 is SGDLS and CDR2 is YYNGEE in the germline V gene. CDR3 length: 18 amino acids. Losses at the gene ends were 0 bases for V and 5 bases for J; bases not matched to a gene: 11. CDR3 nucleotide sequence: TGTGCCAGCAGCGTAGCTCGGGGGGACAGGGGGCGTGGGGAGACCCAGTACTTC. Its protein product is CASSVARGDRGRGETQYF.

The V call is TRBV20-1, the J call TRBJ2-5, with D possibly TRBD2 on 6 matching bases. Trimming shortened V by 0 bases and J by 7 bases, and 9 bases separated the two germline ends. The CDR3 is made up of 12 amino acids. The germline CDR1 and CDR2 sequences are DFQATT and SNEGSKA (reference sequence). CDR3 protein: CSARDGRTTQYF. The DNA for the CDR3 is TGCAGTGCTAGAGATGGGAGGACGACCCAGTACTTC.

The chain couples TRBV27 to TRBJ2-1, with TRBD1 identical over 7 bases. Germline V CDR1 and CDR2: MNHEY, SMNVEV (reference sequence). The ends lost 2 bases at V and 5 bases at J; junction bases unmatched: 21. This CDR3 has 20 amino acids. In DNA, the CDR3 is TGTGCCAGCAGTTTAGGGACAGCCGATCTGTGGGGGATGGGTCACAATGAGCAGTTCTTC. This sequence encodes CASSLGTADLWGMGHNEQFF.

The chain employs TRBV18 and TRBJ1-1, with D perhaps matching TRBD1 (6 bases). V was pared by 2 bases and J by 4 bases, with 14 bases between. This CDR3 region has 15 residues. CDR1 and CDR2 from the germline V gene are KGHSH and LQKENI. The CDR3 bases are TGTGCCAGCTCACCATTGGGGGGCTGGGGCACTGAAGCTTTCTTT. This translates into CASSPLGGWGTEAFF.

The chain has TRBV7-2 and TRBJ2-4; either TRBD1 or TRBD2 may fit D (7 bases each). The CDR3 covers 14 residues. CDR1 is SGHTA, CDR2 FQGNSA, per germline. The V end lost 3 bases, the J end lost 7 bases, and 13 bases lay between the germline ends. The CDR3 loop is CASSLGGGWNIQYF. CDR3 coding DNA: TGTGCCAGCAGCTTGGGAGGGGGCTGGAACATTCAGTACTTC.

This clonotype was observed many times. The chain combines TRBV10-3 with TRBJ1-2; D remains unclear. Germline V CDR1 and CDR2: ENHRY, SYGVKD. CDR3 length: 14 residues. The V and J ends lost 5 bases and 2 bases respectively, with 12 bases between them. As DNA, the CDR3 is TGTGCCATCAGTCCGGAACTCCTGAACTATGGCTACACCTTC. Residues: CAISPELLNYGYTF.

The chain combines TRBV10-3 with TRBJ2-7, with a tentative D call TRBD1 (8 bases). The V and J ends lost 11 bases and 3 bases respectively, with 17 bases between them. Germline V gene data show CDR1 as ENHRY and CDR2 as SYGVKD. CDR3 length equals 13 residues. CDR3 DNA: TGTGCCTCATTGGACAGGGAGGGCTACGAGCAGTACTTC. It specifies CASLDREGYEQYF.

The chain combines TRBV7-9 with TRBJ2-7, with TRBD2 identical over 8 bases. This CDR3 is built from 14 residues. From germline, CDR1 is SEHNR and CDR2 FQNEAQ (reference sequence). V gave up 8 bases and J gave up 2 bases; unmatched junction bases: 8. The CDR3 DNA reads as TGTGCCAGCGGTCCACTAGCGGTCCCCTACGAGCAGTACGTC. Translation: CASGPLAVPYEQYV.

The rearrangement uses TRBV30 and TRBJ1-1; 7 bases match TRBD1. Germline CDR1 GTSNPN, CDR2 SVGIG (reference sequence). The CDR3 is made up of 15 amino acids. With V trimmed by 0 bases and J by 0 bases, 4 bases remained unmatched. CDR3 protein: CAWSVGTAMNTEAFF. In DNA form, the CDR3 reads TGTGCCTGGAGTGTCGGGACAGCCATGAACACTGAAGCTTTCTTT.

The V call is TRBV5-1, the J call TRBJ1-1; D is possibly TRBD1 (6 bases). This CDR3 contains 15 residues. Between the trimmed V and J ends, which lost 5 bases and 6 bases, there was a span of 20 bases. Germline assignment: CDR1 SGHRS and CDR2 YFSETQ. CDR3 sequence: CASSQVTGTWAEAFF. The CDR3 nucleotides read TGCGCCAGCAGTCAAGTGACAGGTACATGGGCTGAAGCTTTCTTT.

In its sample, this clonotype was seen a few times. V and J are TRBV10-3 and TRBJ1-6, with D possibly TRBD1 on 5 matching bases. The length of the CDR3 is 13 residues. Trimming cost V 3 bases and J 7 bases, with 7 bases left between them. Germline assignment: CDR1 ENHRY and CDR2 SYGVKD. The CDR3 DNA sequence: TGTGCCATCAGTGATGGGGGAAATTCACCCCTCCACTTT. This sequence encodes CAISDGGNSPLHF.